A selection of T cell receptor beta chains follows, all from one sample in a study of T cell responses to AZD1222 COVID-19 vaccine. The data were produced by immunoSEQ multiplex PCR, yet TCRdb's version contains in-frame clones alone and is incomplete. This sample has 130,000 to 150,000 clones, with 90% to 95% found just once. Material: peripheral blood, obtained on day 0 of AZD1222 vaccination. These receptors all stem from an adult in good health. Each CDR3 is given without its conserved first and last residue. D genes are given only for firm matches.

D gene,V gene,CDR3 protein
NA,TRBV28,ASIRRWSGTGELF
NA,TRBV3-1/TRBV3-2,ASSQEGGGVVAEQY
NA,TRBV4-3,ASSQDRIPSSGNTIY
NA,TRBV5-1,ASSGGGIGNEKLF
NA,TRBV9,ASSQPPGSSTDTQY
NA,TRBV4-2,ASSQDVGSRVGTEAF
TRBD1,TRBV19,ASSIATDRLNQPQH
NA,TRBV5-6,ASSLGGGSNSYNEQF
NA,TRBV13,ASSNPSNEQF
TRBD2,TRBV19,ASRTSSTYNEQF
NA,TRBV11-2,ASSRDGASTDTQY
NA,TRBV11-2,ASRSLRLEGPLAGEQY
TRBD1,TRBV7-2,ASSLEGQGIDTQY
TRBD1,TRBV7-9,ASTLIPGTGLNSPLH
TRBD1,TRBV9,ASSAGTDNQPQH
NA,TRBV11-3,ASSLDRENTEAF
TRBD1,TRBV19,ASSEPGQGFSRSPLH
NA,TRBV28,ASSLPRASNQPQH
TRBD1,TRBV25-1,ASSEQQGWQETQY
NA,TRBV28,ASSLRANSYEQY